This T cell receptor beta chain originates from a study of blood T cell repertoires in COVID-19. Some clones are missing from TCRdb's copy, which holds only in-frame ones; the method was immunoSEQ multiplex PCR. The sample contains approximately 100,000 clones, 70% to 85% of which appear only once. The source material was peripheral blood. This TCR came from a woman aged 60-75 years with acute or convalescent COVID-19.

CDR3 nucleotide sequence: TGTGCCAGCAGCCTATCTCTCGGCGGTTGGGGGGAGGCTTTCTTT. Its protein is CASSLSLGGWGEAFF. The rearrangement uses TRBV5-6 and TRBJ1-1; perhaps TRBD1 as D (5 bases). V was shortened by 4 bases and J by 11 bases, with 24 bases between the two germline ends. CDR3 length: 15 residues. Germline lookup yields CDR1 SGHDT and CDR2 YYEEEE.